The 2 T cell receptor beta chains given below trace back to one sample, sequenced in a study of regulatory T cells in long-lasting Graves disease. This sample's time point: newly diagnosed GD, antithyroid drugs for less than 3 months. Extracted RNA from PBMCs served as the source of the TCR library. HTBI primers from iRepertoire and Arm-PCR of CDR3 regions yielded the TCR beta libraries. TCRdb re-called the multiplex PCR reads with MiXCR, one entry per CDR3 protein. Here the sample spans 400,000 to 500,000 distinct CDR3 sequences, about 17% being singletons. This same sample was also taken into another study, of T cells in Graves' hyperthyroidism and ophthalmopathy.

The sequencing used peripheral blood mononuclear cells (PBMCs), collected at new diagnosis, from a patient treated with antithyroid drugs. These receptors were collected from a woman under 30 with Graves disease.

V usage is TRBV4-1 and J usage is TRBJ2-3; D not resolved. CDR1 is MGHRA and CDR2 is YSYEKL in the germline V gene. V was trimmed by 6 bases and J by 4 bases, leaving 17 bases between them. The CDR3 contains 15 residues. CDR3 residues: CASRQLGLESDTQYF. The DNA of the CDR3 is TGCGCCAGCAGGCAGCTAGGTCTGGAGTCAGATACGCAGTATTTT.

The rearrangement uses TRBV27 and TRBJ1-2, with unresolved D. There are 14 residues in the CDR3. Germline loops: CDR1 MNHEY, CDR2 SMNVEV (reference sequence). Deletions cut 1 base from V and 8 bases from J, with 14 bases between. In DNA, the CDR3 is TGTGCCAGCAGTTTATGGGGAGGCATTGGGGGCTACACCTTC. It is translated as CASSLWGGIGGYTF.